These T cell receptor beta chains were read from a single sample in a study of cytomegalovirus exposure and HLA in healthy donors. Clones were read by immunoSEQ multiplex PCR, and TCRdb kept only the in-frame ones, dropping some. The table lists around 84,000 clones. The sample was PBMCs. These receptors were obtained from a man aged 25-45 years in good health and CMV-seronegative. CDR3s leave out the opening cysteine and the closing phenylalanine or tryptophan.

NA,TRBV11-3,14,ASSLRYRVGGYEQY
TRBJ1-1,TRBV19,13,ASSMNRGSNTEAF
TRBJ1-6,TRBV10-1,12,ASSEGGYNSPLH
TRBJ2-7,TRBV5-4,14,ASSSGSGDRVYEQY
TRBJ2-4,TRBV29-1,11,SVERGMKNIQY
TRBJ2-1,TRBV4-2,18,ASSQRWLGSTSLAYNEQF
TRBJ1-1,TRBV29-1,10,SVATGGREAF
TRBJ2-7,TRBV5-1,15,ASSLASGGAGRNEQY
TRBJ1-2,TRBV29-1,10,SVLSAGNGYT
TRBJ2-7,TRBV4-1,12,ASSQGRPGGEQY
TRBJ1-4,TRBV5-1,12,ASSLAGTHEKLF
TRBJ2-7,TRBV18,11,ASSPGTGLEQY
TRBJ2-7,TRBV5-6,14,ASSAMGAVHSYEQY
TRBJ2-5,TRBV12-5,17,ASGLVTLRDRGAQETQY
TRBJ1-2,TRBV4-1,14,ASSQENGRGQGGYT
TRBJ2-7,TRBV18,12,ASSPQRGAGEQY
TRBJ1-5,TRBV5-1,12,ASSLGPGGQPQH
TRBJ2-5,TRBV5-1,14,ASSSGATSGQETQY
TRBJ2-7,TRBV28,12,ASSPLEGYYEQY
TRBJ2-7,TRBV4-1,15,ASSLRTSGSIGYEQY
TRBJ2-1,TRBV4-3,13,ASSQETGPYNEQF
TRBJ2-1,TRBV4-2,14,ASSQEELAGFNEQF
TRBJ2-2,TRBV7-2,12,ASSLGGSAGELF
TRBJ1-2,TRBV7-9,11,ASSWTGGRGYT
TRBJ1-2,TRBV5-6,15,ASSQLHGTGWFYGYT
TRBJ1-4,TRBV9,14,ASSADPGQGAEKLF
TRBJ1-4,TRBV25-1,14,ASSDSPGQKNEKLF
TRBJ2-7,TRBV30,18,AWSVVSDQVAGRQSYEQY
TRBJ1-2,TRBV5-4,13,ASSLAAITGSGYT
TRBJ2-1,TRBV5-6,14,ASSFTSGSSYNEQF
TRBJ2-5,TRBV5-1,14,ASSPGTSGRQETQY
TRBJ2-7,TRBV11-2,15,ASSLTSGRGGYLEQY
TRBJ2-2,TRBV6-4,14,ASSPYGPEDTGELF
TRBJ2-1,TRBV6-5,13,ASSPGLADYNEQF
TRBJ1-2,TRBV6-5,10,ASSRQGGGYT
TRBJ2-3,TRBV2,10,ASSLPADTQY
TRBJ1-4,TRBV6-1,13,ASSEAGVWGEKLF
TRBJ1-3,TRBV5-1,14,ASSRTGPSSGNTIY
TRBJ2-7,TRBV18,11,ASSPGPSYEQY
TRBJ1-5,TRBV19,13,ASSSGTGGGQPQH
TRBJ1-2,TRBV18,13,ASSPGTGLNYGYT
TRBJ2-5,TRBV10-3,9,AIKVAETQY
TRBJ2-7,TRBV5-1,12,ASSLRQAPSEQY